These T cell receptor beta chains were read from a single sample in a study of T cells after yellow fever vaccination. TCRdb recomputed calls from the 5' RACE reads with MiXCR, one row per CDR3 protein. The table lists some 500,000 distinct CDR3 sequences, about 13% of them singletons. This specimen was PBMCs, taken on the day of the yellow fever booster vaccination. Source of these receptors: a man aged 25-45 years who received the YFV17D yellow fever vaccine. The CDR3 runs from the conserved cysteine through the conserved F or W. D genes are given only for firm matches. The listing skips clone size in some rows; elsewhere it reads once, few, many or a size class.

V gene	clone size	J gene	D gene	CDR3 protein	CDR3 DNA
TRBV5-1	few	TRBJ2-3	TRBD1	CASSTKWTGMGPDTQYF	TGCGCCAGCAGCACTAAGTGGACAGGGATGGGCCCAGATACGCAGTATTTT
TRBV5-1	few	TRBJ2-3	TRBD2	CASSLAASGLTDTQYF	TGCGCCAGCAGCTTGGCCGCTAGCGGCCTCACAGATACGCAGTATTTT
TRBV5-4	few	TRBJ2-1	-	CASTSGGRGELSEQFF	TGTGCCAGCACCTCGGGTGGGAGGGGGGAACTCAGTGAGCAGTTCTTC
TRBV7-8	-	TRBJ2-7	TRBD2	CASSLVFLAGVSYEQYF	TGTGCCAGCAGCTTAGTCTTCCTAGCGGGAGTATCCTACGAGCAGTACTTC
TRBV5-4	-	TRBJ2-5	TRBD2	CASSLLAGGEETQYF	TGTGCCAGCAGCTTGCTAGCGGGAGGGGAAGAGACCCAGTACTTC
TRBV7-9	-	TRBJ2-7	TRBD2	CASSNPRAAGGNEQYF	TGTGCCAGCAGCAACCCCCGGGCAGCGGGGGGGAACGAGCAGTACTTC
TRBV12-3/TRBV12-4	many	TRBJ2-5	TRBD2	CASTLGFTSGRETQYF	TGTGCCAGCACCCTGGGGTTTACTAGCGGGCGGGAGACCCAGTACTTC
TRBV2	-	TRBJ2-4	-	CASSVGPMSDIQYF	TGTGCCAGCAGTGTAGGGCCCATGTCGGACATTCAGTACTTC
TRBV4-3	-	TRBJ2-5	TRBD2	CASSQDRWTSGSGETQYF	TGCGCCAGCAGCCAAGATAGGTGGACTAGCGGGAGTGGAGAGACCCAGTACTTC
TRBV10-3	-	TRBJ2-2	TRBD2	CAISERSGRVTGELFF	TGTGCCATCAGTGAGAGGAGCGGGAGAGTCACCGGGGAGCTGTTTTTT
TRBV5-1	many	TRBJ2-1	TRBD2	CASGVGTSGSHEQFF	TGCGCCAGCGGGGTTGGGACTAGCGGGAGTCATGAGCAGTTCTTC
TRBV4-2	-	TRBJ2-7	-	CASSQDNAYEQYF	TGTGCCAGCAGCCAAGATAACGCCTACGAGCAGTACTTC
TRBV20-1	few	TRBJ2-2	TRBD2	CSAKSGSHTGELFF	TGCAGTGCTAAAAGCGGGAGCCACACCGGGGAGCTGTTTTTT
TRBV20-1	-	TRBJ2-7	-	CSATNEQYF	TGCAGTGCCACCAACGAGCAGTACTTC
TRBV6-5	few	TRBJ1-1	-	CASSYVEARGEAFF	TGTGCCAGCAGTTACGTCGAGGCTCGTGGTGAAGCTTTCTTT